This TCR beta chain was retrieved from a study of CD8 T cells in Susac syndrome. Germline lookup yields CDR1 MGHDK and CDR2 SYGVNS. The CDR3 loop spans 13 amino acids. Trimming took 2 bases from V and 3 from J, leaving 7 bases between them. Random hexamers primed reverse transcription of roughly 0.5 to 1 ug RNA. TCRdb re-analysed the immunoSEQ multiplex PCR reads in MiXCR, keeping a single row per CDR3 protein. The sample comprises under 350,000 distinct CDR3 sequences, 90% to 95% of which are singletons, and approximately 0.065% rests with the top ten. Sequenced material: CD4+ T cells from PBMCs. The source is a human donor with multiple sclerosis. The chain has TRBV25-1 and TRBJ1-2; perhaps TRBD1 as D (5 bases). The CDR3 sequence: CASSELGDYGYTF. CDR3 sequence (DNA): TGTGCCAGCAGTGAACTAGGGGACTATGGCTACACCTTC.